This TCR beta chain was captured in a study of T cells after yellow fever vaccination (dated by TCRdb to the late 2010s). About the study as a whole: Libraries from fractions with low cell numbers were prepared with the SMART-Seq v4 Ultra Low Input RNA kit. To follow T-cell clones before and after both primary and booster YFV17D yellow fever vaccination, bulk TCR alpha and beta repertoires underwent longitudinal sequencing. Two healthy male donors, one aged 18 to 29 and one aged 30 to 40 years, made up the cohort. Blood samples were taken at several timepoints before and after primary and secondary immunization, and bulk PBMC replicates and cell subsets were isolated. Here is what the overall study found, with its caveats: Because only two donors were included in the study, the extent to which the findings can be generalized is limited. Compared with the primary T-cell response, the secondary T-cell response was weaker but faster, peaking on day 5 rather than day 15. A small fraction of clonotypes appeared in both the CD4 and CD8 compartments, likely as a result of convergent recombination. Computational filtering was required because FACS-sorted repertoires could contain abundant contaminating clonotypes from the bulk population. Most clones expanded after primary vaccination were re-detected after the booster (96% of CD4 and roughly 85% of CD8), suggesting broad memory maintenance.

TCR cDNA was synthesized by 5'RACE template switching, through which a universal primer site and unique molecular identifiers were introduced. Priming of cDNA synthesis was performed from both the TCR alpha and TCR beta constant segments. Library amplification used two PCR steps, and the second PCR step added sample barcodes and sequencing adapters. Libraries were sequenced on Illumina HiSeq 2500 (2x100 bp) or NovaSeq (2x150 bp). In the original analysis: MIGEC handled demultiplexing of reads and collapsing into UMI consensus sequences, while MiXCR performed V(D)J alignment. Using edgeR on replicate PBMC samples, clonotypes were called vaccine-responding if FDR was below 0.01 and the log2 fold change was above 5 up to day 15. CD4 or CD8 identity was assigned to each bulk clonotype according to whether the clonotype was present at higher abundance in the sequenced CD4 repertoire or the sequenced CD8 repertoire. TCRdb handled the public reads itself, with Q25 trimming in fastp and clone calling in MiXCR, and kept productive beta chains. Rows with one shared CDR3 protein collapse into an entry with the most common genes and DNA. These V and J calls rely on TCRdb rather than the paper's analysis. The sample table records some 560,000 distinct CDR3 sequences; about a sixth of these occur just once. In total, the top ten clones hold around 15% of the sample.

The treatment or condition label, read with the paper, signifies: live attenuated yellow fever vaccine strain. Two biological replicates of bulk PBMCs were collected at each blood-draw timepoint. A standard Ficoll-Paque protocol was used to isolate PBMCs from peripheral blood. TriZol was used to extract RNA from bulk PBMCs, CD4 and CD8 fractions, and dextramer-positive and dextramer-negative fractions. This clonotype was counted a few times. The antigen it recognizes is unknown. No base quality values were provided; no much bigger clone lies one nucleotide off. Based on the germline V gene, the CDR1 and CDR2 sequences are SGHTA and FQGNSA. Counted from cysteine to phenylalanine, this CDR3 has 15 amino acids. Only the CDR3 region is kept as DNA, spanning 45 bases read in frame from base 1. V is cut by 4 bases and J by 2 bases, and the space between the germline ends is 13 bases.

The sequenced sample was PBMCs, obtained 5 to 6 days after the first yellow fever vaccination. The source is a man aged 18 to 29 who received the YFV17D yellow fever vaccine. The receptor chain draws on TRBV7-2 and TRBJ2-3; the D gene assignment is ambiguous. CDR3 loop: CASSSQTVPTDTQYF. The DNA reads as follows: TGTGCCAGCAGCTCCCAGACGGTCCCCACAGATACGCAGTATTTT. With the rest looked up from the reference TRBV7-2 and TRBJ2-3 genes rather than sequenced, the full variable domain is GAGVSQSPSNKVTEKGKDVELRCDPISGHTALYWYRQSLGQGLEFLIYFQGNSAPDKSGLPSDRFSAERTGGSVSTLTIQRTQQEDSAVYLCASSSQTVPTDTQYFGPGTRLTVL.